This TCR beta chain derives from a study of human T cells and chemical hapten exposure (TCRdb year 2021). About the investigation overall: For sensitization, 2% DPC in acetone was applied to an approximately 2 cm by approximately 2 cm area of upper inner arm skin. Throughout the roughly 25-week study period, patients were also given weekly therapeutic DPC doses on the scalp. Patch testing was performed on the upper back with Finn chambers containing 0.01% DPC, and the patch tests were scored after 6 days according to International Contact Dermatitis Research Group standards. Most of the patients in the cohort were female, and the cohort covered alopecia areata with under or over 50% scalp involvement, alopecia totalis and alopecia universalis. Libraries were pooled for sequencing, and per-sample TCR yields varied mainly because of small differences in library volumes within the pool. Peripheral blood TCR repertoire changes were tracked in vivo in alopecia patients during primary and secondary sensitization to the hapten diphenylcyclopropenone (DPC). Blood samples were taken from patients before sensitization (week 0) and at 2, 6 and about 24 weeks after DPC sensitization. Roughly 30 alopecia patients gave blood for TCR sequencing at one to four time points (pre-sensitization, 2, 6 and 24 weeks).

The sample's time point label, decoded: patch test 2, 6 weeks after DPC sensitization. The sample's treatment or condition label is to be understood as: therapeutic diphenylcyclopropenone sensitization with weekly scalp DPC. Blood at each patch-test visit was drawn before the patch test was applied. To be eligible, patients had to be aged 18 to 70, diagnosed with alopecia and judged suitable for DPC therapy, while pregnant patients were excluded. Total RNA was extracted from unfractionated whole blood that had been collected in Tempus Blood RNA tubes. The paper's findings and limits, for the study overall: The number of PT1 expanded TCRs positively correlated with patch test score, significant at thresholds 8, 16 and 32 but not 4. Significantly more large CDR3 similarity clusters were formed by expanded TCRs than by pre-sensitization or healthy control sets, consistent with antigen-driven responses. Alopecia, a presumed autoimmune disease, was present in all patients, so the immune response of the patients might differ from that of healthy individuals. No change with DPC sensitization was found in the number of TCRs above 1 in 1000 frequency, and no evidence of global repertoire structure alterations was found. After repeated subsampling, changes were observed in the strength of the expansion versus patch-test correlation and in the threshold at which the correlation became significant.

This clonotype came up a few times. Its specific antigen is unknown. No quality values exist for individual bases; no much larger clone is one base distant. Libraries were constructed by RACE. Sequencing instrument: NextSeq 500. During library preparation, unique molecular identifiers were attached to individual cDNA molecules so that TCRs could be counted in a quantitative, reproducible way. Both TCR alpha and TCR beta chains were sequenced from each blood RNA sample. The authors' analysis ran thus. A median of around 100,000 TCRs per sample was observed, with a range of about 20,000 to 750,000. V, J and CDR3 annotation of the TCR reads was performed with the Decombinator software suite. To make PS versus PT1 abundance plots, every sample was subsampled to the same number of TCRs (28,000). TCRs were defined as expanded if absent before sensitization and observed at least eight times at the 2-week time point. In TCRdb, the public reads were trimmed at Q25 with fastp and aligned with MiXCR, with productive beta chains retained. Under each unique CDR3 protein, matching rows form one entry showing the most common genes and DNA. It is TCRdb's table, rather than the study itself, that gives the V and J calls and clone size. Recorded for this sample are hundreds of thousands of distinct CDR3 sequences; over 6% of them occurred a single time. The ten biggest clones cover over 5.5% of the sample.

This TCR came from a woman under 30 with alopecia areata. Some clones in this sample may be carry-over from other donors' samples. The sample was whole blood, taken in connection with sensitization to the hapten diphenylcyclopropenone (DPC).

The CDR3 here reads CASSLSGSNGYTF. The base sequence is TGTGCCAGCAGTTTATCAGGGAGTAATGGCTACACCTTC. The chain joins TRBV28 to TRBJ1-2; the D segment could be TRBD1, given 5 matching bases. CDR1 and CDR2 are drawn from the germline V gene: MDHEN, SYDVKM. Trimming costs V 1 base and J 6 bases, and their ends lie 9 bases apart. Including the terminal cysteine and phenylalanine, the CDR3 comprises 13 residues. The entry retains the CDR3 DNA only, 39 bases that are in frame from base 1.